What follows are 7 T cell receptor beta chains derived from one specimen sequenced in a study of technical replicates of blood from a few donors. TCRdb keeps only in-frame clones here, not all; method: immunoSEQ multiplex PCR. The sample has some 87,000 clones, roughly 96% seen once. Sequenced input: T cells isolated from PBMCs. Receptors originate from a human donor in good health.

The rearrangement uses TRBV30 and TRBJ2-5; TRBD1 agrees at 10 bases. Trimming cost V 4 bases and J 2 bases; bases outside gene matches: 10. Per the germline V gene, CDR1 is GTSNPN and CDR2 is SVGIG (reference sequence). The length of the CDR3 is 16 residues. This CDR3 reads CAWIPGQGIFQETQYF. CDR3 nucleotides: TGTGCCTGGATTCCGGGACAGGGGATATTTCAAGAGACCCAGTACTTC.

This chain joins TRBV19 and TRBJ2-3; 8 bases are shared with TRBD2. The germline V gene encodes CDR1 LNHDA and CDR2 SQIVND (reference sequence). V shed 4 bases and J 2 bases; nucleotides not matched to a gene: 5. The CDR3 contains 15 residues. DNA for the CDR3: TGTGCCAGTAGTAGACTAGCGAGACACACAGATACGCAGTATTTT. Translation: CASSRLARHTDTQYF.

The chain employs TRBV5-1 and TRBJ2-7; 13 bases align to TRBD2. With V trimmed by 4 bases and J by 1 base, 8 bases remained unmatched. CDR1 SGHRS and CDR2 YFSETQ come from the germline V gene. The CDR3 length is 17 residues. CDR3 nucleotides: TGCGCCAGCAGCGCGGGACTAGCGGGAACGGGGTCCTACGAGCAGTACTTC. It is translated as CASSAGLAGTGSYEQYF.

The V gene is TRBV4-1, the J gene TRBJ2-2; 8 bases agree with TRBD2. Germline trimming cut 4 bases from V and 5 bases from J; bases unmatched to any gene: 6. This CDR3 is 15 amino acids long. The germline gives CDR1 MGHRA, CDR2 YSYEKL. The CDR3 nucleotides read TGCGCCAGCAGCCCGAGGGGCGGGGGGACCGGGGAGCTGTTTTTT. It encodes CASSPRGGGTGELFF.

The chain is built from TRBV6-4 and TRBJ1-5, with 10 bases matching TRBD1. The CDR3 runs 15 residues. The germline V gene has CDR1 MRHNA and CDR2 SNTAGT. The ends lost 9 bases at V and 7 bases at J; junction bases unmatched: 12. CDR3 in DNA: TGTGCCAGAGTAACCGGGACAGGGGTAAACCAGCCCCAGCATTTT. Protein sequence: CARVTGTGVNQPQHF.

This clone appeared a few times. The chain links TRBV30 to TRBJ1-1, with TRBD1 matching 9 bases. Per germline, CDR1 GTSNPN and CDR2 SVGIG (reference sequence). The CDR3 runs to 17 residues. J gave up 0 bases and V 1 base, and 9 bases lay outside the gene matches. CDR3 in DNA: TGTGCCTGGAGTGATGACAGGGGGTTAACCATGAACACTGAAGCTTTCTTT. Its translation is CAWSDDRGLTMNTEAFF.

J is TRBJ2-7 and V is TRBV6-1; a possible D gene is TRBD1 (6 bases). The V end was cut by 8 bases, the J end by 3 bases, with 14 bases between. CDR3 length: 13 amino acids. The germline V gene has CDR1 MNHNS and CDR2 SASEGT. CDR3 amino acids: CASGPGQIYEQYF. Here the CDR3 DNA reads TGTGCCAGCGGACCGGGACAAATCTACGAGCAGTACTTC.